Shown below are 8 T cell receptor beta chains from a single sample sequenced in a study of T-cell memory formation after mild COVID-19. TCRdb re-analysed the 5' RACE reads in MiXCR, keeping a single row per CDR3 protein. The data hold 160,000 or so distinct CDR3 sequences, with roughly 28% observed a single time. Sequences were obtained from PBMCs or a T cell subset sorted from them (not recorded which). All receptors derive from an adult woman who had mild COVID-19 (a few samples of this study predate the infection). Cell type and time point are not known.

The genes are TRBV9 and TRBJ1-6; 9 nucleotides align to TRBD1. The germline CDR1 and CDR2 sequences are SGDLS and YYNGEE. CDR3 length equals 14 residues. V shed 3 bases, J shed 7 bases, and the junction held 2 bases outside the gene matches. The CDR3 DNA reads as TGTGCCAGCAGCGAGACAGGGGGAAATTCACCCCTCCACTTT. Protein: CASSETGGNSPLHF.

In regard to this clonotype: The germline gene is not matched at one end of the junction; a read error may be the cause. The chain uses TRBV5-1 and TRBJ2-2; possibly TRBD1 or TRBD2 for D (5 bases each). CDR1 SGHRS and CDR2 YFSETQ come from the germline V gene. The length of the CDR3 is 15 residues. DNA for the CDR3: TGCGCCAGCAGCTTTCGAGGGCTGGACACCGGGGAGCTGATTTTT. Translation gives CASSFRGLDTGELIF. The whole variable domain, remainder taken from reference TRBV5-1 and TRBJ2-2, is KAGVTQTPRYLIKTRGQQVTLSCSPISGHRSVSWYQQTPGQGLQFLFEYFSETQRNKGNFPGRFSGRQFSNSRSEMNVSTLELGDSALYLCASSFRGLDTGELIFGEGSRLTVL.

V and J are TRBV4-1 and TRBJ2-3; 10 bases are shared with TRBD2. The CDR3 consists of 16 residues. V was clipped by 4 bases and J by 2 bases; unmatched bases: 6. From germline, CDR1 is MGHRA and CDR2 YSYEKL. The CDR3 region is CASSPRTSGSTDTQYF. CDR3 nucleotides: TGCGCCAGCAGCCCAAGGACTAGCGGCTCCACAGATACGCAGTATTTT.

A few counts support this clonotype. The genes are TRBV12-3 or TRBV12-4 and TRBJ2-3; D unclear. The CDR3 contains 15 residues. Trimming removed 2 bases from V and 1 base from J, with 10 bases in between. The CDR3 DNA reads as TGTGCCAGCAGTTTAATAGGTTACGGCACAGATACGCAGTATTTT. Translated: CASSLIGYGTDTQYF.

This clonotype was detected only a few times. This chain uses TRBV29-1 with TRBJ1-1, with D possibly being TRBD1 (5 bases). Germline loops: CDR1 SQVTM, CDR2 ANQGSEA. V was cut by 3 bases and J by 7 bases, with 9 bases left in between. This CDR3 has 11 residues. This CDR3 reads CSVEAGGEAFF. For the CDR3, the DNA is TGCAGCGTTGAGGCGGGGGGTGAAGCTTTCTTT.

This chain connects TRBV5-1 to TRBJ2-7; TRBD1 matches 8 bases. Germline-derived CDR1 and CDR2 are SGHRS and YFSETQ. J was trimmed by 3 bases and V by 0 bases; bases with no gene match: 2. This CDR3 has 14 amino acids. The chain's CDR3 is CASSLDGTGYEQYF. The CDR3 DNA sequence: TGCGCCAGCAGCTTGGACGGGACAGGCTACGAGCAGTACTTC.

This clonotype was seen a handful of times. The V and J genes are TRBV6-5 and TRBJ1-1; possibly TRBD1 for D (6 bases). The CDR3 sequence is 15 residues long. Germline V gene sequence: CDR1 MNHEY, CDR2 SVGAGI. The germline V and J ends were trimmed by 7 bases and 0 bases, with 15 bases remaining between them. Written as DNA, the CDR3 is TGTGCCAGCATTAAAACGGACAGCGTGAACACTGAAGCTTTCTTT. Translated, it gives CASIKTDSVNTEAFF.

This sequence joins TRBV24-1 and TRBJ2-1, with TRBD1 as a possible D gene (6 bases). V was shortened by 4 bases and J by 12 bases, with 12 bases between the two germline ends. Germline CDR1 reads KGHDR; CDR2 reads SFDVKD. There are 12 residues in the CDR3. CDR3 nucleotide sequence: TGTGCCACCAGTGACCGACAGGTTGGGCAGTTCTTC. It codes for CATSDRQVGQFF.